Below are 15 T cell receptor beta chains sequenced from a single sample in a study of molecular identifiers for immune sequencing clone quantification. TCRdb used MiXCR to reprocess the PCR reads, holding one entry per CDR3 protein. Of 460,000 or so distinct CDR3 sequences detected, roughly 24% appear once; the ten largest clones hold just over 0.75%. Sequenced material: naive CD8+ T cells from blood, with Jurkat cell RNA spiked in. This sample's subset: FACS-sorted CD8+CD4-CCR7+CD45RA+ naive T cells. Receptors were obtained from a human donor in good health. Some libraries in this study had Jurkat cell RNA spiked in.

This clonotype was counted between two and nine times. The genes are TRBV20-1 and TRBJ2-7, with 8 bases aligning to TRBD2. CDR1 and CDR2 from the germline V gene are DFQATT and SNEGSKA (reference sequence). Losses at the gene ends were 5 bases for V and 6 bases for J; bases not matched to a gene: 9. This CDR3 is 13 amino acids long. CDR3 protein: CSARGTSSREQYF. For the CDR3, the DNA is TGCAGTGCTCGGGGGACTAGTTCGCGCGAGCAGTACTTC.

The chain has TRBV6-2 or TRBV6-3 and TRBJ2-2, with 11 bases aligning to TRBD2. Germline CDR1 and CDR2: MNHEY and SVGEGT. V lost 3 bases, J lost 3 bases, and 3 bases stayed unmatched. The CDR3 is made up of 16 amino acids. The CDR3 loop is CASSYQLAGDTGELFF. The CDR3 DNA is TGTGCCAGCAGTTATCAACTAGCGGGAGACACCGGGGAGCTGTTTTTT.

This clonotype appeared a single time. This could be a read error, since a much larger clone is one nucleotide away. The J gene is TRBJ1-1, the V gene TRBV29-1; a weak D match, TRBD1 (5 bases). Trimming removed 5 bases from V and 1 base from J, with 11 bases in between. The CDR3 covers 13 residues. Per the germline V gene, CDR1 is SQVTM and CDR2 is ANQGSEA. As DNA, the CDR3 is TGCAGCGTTCAAGTAGACAGGAACACTGAAGCTTTCTTT. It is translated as CSVQVDRNTEAFF.

CDR3: CASSTKDRVVTDTQYF. The CDR3 DNA sequence: TGTGCCAGTAGCACCAAGGACAGGGTAGTAACAGATACGCAGTATTTT. J is TRBJ2-3 and V is TRBV19, with 8 positions matching TRBD1. The CDR3 sequence is 16 residues long. Trimming took 6 bases from V and 3 from J; bases not matched to a gene: 11. Germline V gene sequence: CDR1 LNHDA, CDR2 SQIVND (reference sequence).

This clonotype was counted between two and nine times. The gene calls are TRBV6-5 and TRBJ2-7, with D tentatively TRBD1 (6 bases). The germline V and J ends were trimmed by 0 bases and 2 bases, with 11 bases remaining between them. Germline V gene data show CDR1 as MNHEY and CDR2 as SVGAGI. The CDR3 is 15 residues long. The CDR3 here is CASSYSRSGAYEQYF. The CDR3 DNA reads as TGTGCCAGCAGTTACTCGAGGTCAGGGGCCTACGAGCAGTACTTC.

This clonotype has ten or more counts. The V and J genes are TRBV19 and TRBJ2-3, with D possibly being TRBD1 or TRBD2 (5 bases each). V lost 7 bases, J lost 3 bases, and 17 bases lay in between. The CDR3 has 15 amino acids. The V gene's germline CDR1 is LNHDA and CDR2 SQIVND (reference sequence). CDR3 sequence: CASTTGTRGTDTQYF. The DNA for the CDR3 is TGTGCCAGTACCACCGGGACGCGAGGGACAGATACGCAGTATTTT.

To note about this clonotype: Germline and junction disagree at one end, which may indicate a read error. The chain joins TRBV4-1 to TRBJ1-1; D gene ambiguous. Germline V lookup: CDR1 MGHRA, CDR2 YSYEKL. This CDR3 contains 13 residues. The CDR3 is CASSQVVNTAAFF. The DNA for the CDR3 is TGCGCCAGCAGCCAAGTAGTGAACACTGCAGCTTTCTTT.

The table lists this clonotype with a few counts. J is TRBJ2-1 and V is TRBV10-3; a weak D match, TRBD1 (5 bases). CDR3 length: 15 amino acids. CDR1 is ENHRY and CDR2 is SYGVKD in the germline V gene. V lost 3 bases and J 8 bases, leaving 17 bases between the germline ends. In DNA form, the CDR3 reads TGTGCCATCAGTGACCCGAGAGAACAGGCTTATGAGCAGTTCTTC. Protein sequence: CAISDPREQAYEQFF.

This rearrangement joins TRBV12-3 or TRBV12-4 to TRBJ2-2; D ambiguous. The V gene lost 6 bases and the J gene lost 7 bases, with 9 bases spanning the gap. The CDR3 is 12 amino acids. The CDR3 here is CASRVRSGELFF. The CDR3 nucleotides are TGTGCCAGCAGGGTGAGGAGCGGGGAGCTGTTTTTT.

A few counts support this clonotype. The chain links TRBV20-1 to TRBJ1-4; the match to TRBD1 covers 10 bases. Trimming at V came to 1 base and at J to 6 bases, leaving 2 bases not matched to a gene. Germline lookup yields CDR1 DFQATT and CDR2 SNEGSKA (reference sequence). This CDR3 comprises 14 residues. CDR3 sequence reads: CSARAGTGDEKLFF. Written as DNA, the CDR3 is TGCAGTGCTAGAGCCGGGACAGGGGATGAAAAACTGTTTTTT.

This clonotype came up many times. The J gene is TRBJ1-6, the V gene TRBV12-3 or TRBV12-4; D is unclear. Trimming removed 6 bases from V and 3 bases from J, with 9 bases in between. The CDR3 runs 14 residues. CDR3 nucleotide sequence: TGTGCCAGCAGCCCCGCGGGCTATAATTCACCCCTCCACTTT. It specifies CASSPAGYNSPLHF.

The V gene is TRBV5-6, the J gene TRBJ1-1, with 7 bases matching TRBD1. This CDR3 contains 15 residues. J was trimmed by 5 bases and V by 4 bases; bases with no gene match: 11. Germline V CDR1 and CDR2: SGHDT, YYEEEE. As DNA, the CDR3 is TGTGCCAGCAGCCAAGCTGACAGGGCCTCAACTGAAGCTTTCTTT. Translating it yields CASSQADRASTEAFF.

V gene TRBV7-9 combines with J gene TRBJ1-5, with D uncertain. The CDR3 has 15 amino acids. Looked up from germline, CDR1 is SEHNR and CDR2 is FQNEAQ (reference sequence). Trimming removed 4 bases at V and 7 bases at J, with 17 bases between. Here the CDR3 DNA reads TGTGCCAGCAGCTCCGATATAATTAGCGGGCAGCCCCAGCATTTT. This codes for CASSSDIISGQPQHF.

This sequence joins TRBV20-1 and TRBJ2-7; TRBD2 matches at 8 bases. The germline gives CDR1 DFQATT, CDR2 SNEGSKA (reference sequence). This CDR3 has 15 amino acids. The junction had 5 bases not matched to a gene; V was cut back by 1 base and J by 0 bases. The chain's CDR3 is CSARVTSGSSYEQYF. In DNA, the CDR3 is TGCAGTGCTAGAGTTACTAGCGGTAGCTCCTACGAGCAGTACTTC.

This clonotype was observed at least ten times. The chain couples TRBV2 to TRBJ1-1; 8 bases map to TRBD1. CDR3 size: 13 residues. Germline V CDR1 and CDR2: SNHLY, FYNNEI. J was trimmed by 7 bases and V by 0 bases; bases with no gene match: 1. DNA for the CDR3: TGTGCCAGCAGTGAAGCGACAGGGGTTGAAGCTTTCTTT. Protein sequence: CASSEATGVEAFF.